Given below is one T cell receptor beta chain in context. The sample originates from a study of blood T cell repertoires in COVID-19. The method was immunoSEQ multiplex PCR; TCRdb's version includes in-frame clones alone and lacks a portion of them. Of 70,000 to 80,000 clones listed, approximately 85% are singletons. Germline CDR1 reads LGHNA; CDR2 reads YNFKEQ. CDR3 size: 18 residues. The V gene end was trimmed by 5 bases and the J gene end by 6 bases; junction bases not matched to a gene: 18. The clonotype comes from a woman at least 80 years old with active or convalescent COVID-19. V is TRBV4-2 and J is TRBJ2-3; 9 nucleotides align to TRBD2. The material sequenced was peripheral blood. The CDR3 bases are TGTGCCAGCAGCTCCCTCTTTCTAGCGGGGTTAGAGCGGGATACGCAGTATTTT. This gives the protein CASSSLFLAGLERDTQYF.